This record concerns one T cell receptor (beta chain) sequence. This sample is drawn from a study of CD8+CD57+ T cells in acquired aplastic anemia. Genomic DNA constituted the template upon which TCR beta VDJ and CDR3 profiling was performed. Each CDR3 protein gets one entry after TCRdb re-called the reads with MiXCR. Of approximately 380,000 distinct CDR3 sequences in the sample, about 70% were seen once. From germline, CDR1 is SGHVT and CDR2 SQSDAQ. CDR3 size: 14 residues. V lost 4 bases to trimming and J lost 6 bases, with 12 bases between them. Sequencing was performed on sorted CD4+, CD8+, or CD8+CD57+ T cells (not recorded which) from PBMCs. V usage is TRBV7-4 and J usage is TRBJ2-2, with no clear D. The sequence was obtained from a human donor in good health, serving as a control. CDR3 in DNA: TGTGCCAGCAGCTCTGTATCGTCTGCCGGGGAGCTGTTTTTT. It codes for CASSSVSSAGELFF.